This T cell receptor (beta chain) comes out of a study of regulatory T cells in long-lasting Graves disease. The germline V gene encodes CDR1 MDHEN and CDR2 SYDVKM. This CDR3 spans 16 amino acids. V was pared by 0 bases and J by 1 base, with 7 bases between. There are a few counts of this clonotype. Time point noted: newly diagnosed GD, antithyroid drugs for less than 3 months. Preparation of the TCR library used RNA extracted from PBMCs. Through Arm-PCR of CDR3 regions and iRepertoire HTBI primers, TCR beta libraries were built. Authors' methods: Samples collectively showed some 65 TRBV and approximately 15 TRBJ segments. TCRdb fed the multiplex PCR reads into MiXCR, producing one record per CDR3 protein. The V and J calls here are based on TCRdb, not the publication. The table includes approximately 480,000 distinct CDR3 sequences, 15% to 20% detected once. This same sample was also taken into another study, of T cells in Graves' hyperthyroidism and ophthalmopathy. That source notes: TCR CDR3 regions were first amplified by RT-PCR with HTBI primers. Classification by a 13 V-J model distinguished ophthalmopathy from stable hyperthyroidism.

The sample was peripheral blood mononuclear cells (PBMCs), taken at new diagnosis, from a patient treated with antithyroid drugs. The chain is built from TRBV28 and TRBJ2-6, with a possible D match to TRBD2 (5 bases). This TCR came from a man aged 40-55 years with Graves disease. CDR3 protein: CASSLWRASGANVLTF. The CDR3 DNA reads TGTGCCAGCAGTTTATGGAGGGCTTCTGGGGCCAACGTCCTGACTTTC.